The rows below give T cell receptor beta chains drawn from one sample of a study of beta chain features in type 1 diabetes. TCRdb keeps only in-frame clones here, not all; method: immunoSEQ multiplex PCR. In the table there are approximately 260,000 clones, around 21% of which are singletons. The sample was naive CD4+ T cells from blood. Every receptor here comes from a woman between 35 and 50 years old with type 1 diabetes. CDR3s include the opening cysteine and the closing phenylalanine or tryptophan. D genes are given only for firm matches. A row's size may be missing; if present it is once, few, many or a size class.

>TRBV18|.|TRBD1|TRBJ2-3
TGTGCCAGCTCACCACTCGGGACAGTCACAGATACGCAGTATTTT
CASSPLGTVTDTQYF
>TRBV7-3|.|TRBD1|TRBJ2-7
TGTGCCAGCAGCTTAGGGACAGGGGAACCCTACGAGCAGTACTTC
CASSLGTGEPYEQYF
>TRBV7-9|.|.|TRBJ2-5
TGTGCCAGCAACTACGGGGTGGCGGAGACCCAGTACTTC
CASNYGVAETQYF
>TRBV5-1|few|.|TRBJ2-1
TGCGCCAGCAGCTTAGGGGTTTACAATGAGCAGTTCTTC
CASSLGVYNEQFF
>TRBV5-1|few|.|TRBJ1-1
TGCGCCAGCAGCCAGGGGTGGGACACTGAAGCTTTCTTT
CASSQGWDTEAFF
>TRBV30|.|TRBD2|TRBJ2-1
TGTGCCTGGAGTTCACGACTCCTGGGGGGACTAGCGGGAGATGTCGGATGGGGGAATGAGCAGTTCTTC
CAWSSRLLGGLAGDVGWGNEQFF
>TRBV6-6|.|TRBD1|TRBJ1-1
TGTGCCAGCAGTCCCGGGACAGGGGTTATGAACACTGAAGCTTTCTTT
CASSPGTGVMNTEAFF
>TRBV29-1|.|.|TRBJ2-1
TGCAGTGGGAGCGGACGGTCCTACAATGAGCAGTTCTTC
CSGSGRSYNEQFF
>TRBV9|.|.|TRBJ2-7
TGTGCCAGCAGCGTAGCCCCGGCAGCGGCCTACGAGCAGTACTTC
CASSVAPAAAYEQYF
>TRBV4-1|.|TRBD1|TRBJ2-7
TGCGCCAGCAGGTCTTACCAAGGACAGGGGGCTGGAGAGCAGTACTTC
CASRSYQGQGAGEQYF
>TRBV9|.|TRBD2|TRBJ2-7
TGTGCCAGCAGCGTAGAGGGCCCCGGGGGGAGTCTGTACTTC
CASSVEGPGGSLYF
>TRBV5-1|.|TRBD2|TRBJ2-1
TGCGCCAGCAGCTTGGCGACTAGCGGGAGTAATGAGCAGTTCTTC
CASSLATSGSNEQFF
>TRBV19|.|TRBD2|TRBJ2-1
TGTGCCAGTAGAATCGGAGCGGGAGGGCCCAATGAGCAGTTCTTC
CASRIGAGGPNEQFF
>TRBV18|.|.|TRBJ1-2
TGTGCCAGCTCCGCGCCGGGGGTGGGCTACACCTTC
CASSAPGVGYTF
>TRBV7-9|.|.|TRBJ1-1
TGTGCCAGCAGGGGGGCCGCGAACACTGAAGCTTTCTTT
CASRGAANTEAFF
>TRBV19|.|.|TRBJ2-2
TGTGCCAGTAGTAACTCAGGGAATCAATTCACCGGGGAGCTGTTTTTT
CASSNSGNQFTGELFF
>TRBV7-2|.|.|TRBJ1-1
TGTGCCAGCAGCTTTTACAGCACGAACACTGAAGCTTTCTTT
CASSFYSTNTEAFF
>TRBV5-1|few|.|TRBJ1-1
TGCGCCAGCAGCCAGACAGGGAACACTGAAGCTTTCTTT
CASSQTGNTEAFF
>TRBV30|few|.|TRBJ1-2
TGTGCCCATGACCCAGGAAGGTCCTCTAACTATGGCTACACCTTC
CAHDPGRSSNYGYTF
>TRBV29-1|few|.|TRBJ1-1
TGCAGCGCTATACAGTACACTGAAGCTTTCTTT
CSAIQYTEAFF
>TRBV7-2|.|.|TRBJ2-7
TGTGCCAGCAGCTTAGGACAGCAGAGCTCCTACGAGCAGTACTTC
CASSLGQQSSYEQYF
>TRBV5-1|.|.|TRBJ1-1
TGCGCCAGCAGCTTGGTTGGAGGTCGGGACACTGAAGCTTTCTTT
CASSLVGGRDTEAFF
>TRBV7-2|.|.|TRBJ2-7
TGTGCCAGCAGCCCAGGGGCTTCACGGTCCTACGAGCAGTACTTC
CASSPGASRSYEQYF
>TRBV6-4|few|.|TRBJ1-1
TGTGCCAGCAGTGAACAGAGGAACACTGAAGCTTTCTTT
CASSEQRNTEAFF
>TRBV5-1|.|TRBD2|TRBJ2-5
TGCGCCAGCAGCAGTCTAGCGGGAGGGAACCAAGAGACCCAGTACTTC
CASSSLAGGNQETQYF
>TRBV28|.|.|TRBJ2-5
TGTGCCAGCAGTCCACCAGTCCAAGAGACCCAGTACTTC
CASSPPVQETQYF
>TRBV2|few|.|TRBJ1-6
TGTGCCAGCACTTTGAGCTCCTATAATTCACCCCTCCACTTT
CASTLSSYNSPLHF
>TRBV18|.|TRBD2|TRBJ2-1
TGTGCCAGCTCACCACCGAAGACTAGCGGGGGTTACAATGAGCAGTTCTTC
CASSPPKTSGGYNEQFF
>TRBV28|.|.|TRBJ2-7
TGTGCCAGCATTCCCGGGCGGGGCTACGAGCAGTACTTC
CASIPGRGYEQYF
>TRBV10-3|few|.|TRBJ1-5
TGTGCCATCAGTGGGAACAGGGATCAGCCCCAGCATTTT
CAISGNRDQPQHF
>TRBV29-1|.|TRBD1|TRBJ2-5
TGCAGCGTAGGAGGGGCAGGGGGCGGCGAGACCCAGTACTTC
CSVGGAGGGETQYF
>TRBV28|.|TRBD1|TRBJ1-5
TGTGCCAGCAGCGCTGGACAGGGTATTCTGCCCCAGCATTTT
CASSAGQGILPQHF
>TRBV7-2|few|TRBD1|TRBJ1-2
TGTGCCAGCAGCCCACGGACAGGGGAGGACTATGGCTACACCTTC
CASSPRTGEDYGYTF
>TRBV30|few|.|TRBJ2-2
TGTGCCTGGAGCGGAGCGGCTACCGGGGAGCTGTTTTTT
CAWSGAATGELFF
>TRBV30|.|.|TRBJ1-4
TGTGCCTGGAGCATCCAGGCTCCGACTAATGAAAAACTGTTTTTT
CAWSIQAPTNEKLFF
>TRBV15|few|.|TRBJ1-4
TGTGCCACCAGCAGAGACACCGTTGGCCTGTTTTTT
CATSRDTVGLFF
>TRBV7-3|few|TRBD1|TRBJ2-1
TGTGCCAGCAGCCCTCTCCTACAGGGGAAGCAGTTCTTC
CASSPLLQGKQFF
>TRBV19|.|.|TRBJ1-2
TGTGCCAGTAGGGCGAGGAGGGGTAACGACTATGGCTACACCTTC
CASRARRGNDYGYTF
>TRBV15|few|.|TRBJ2-7
TGTGCCACCAGCCACCGGACAGCAGACTACGAGCAGTACTTC
CATSHRTADYEQYF
>TRBV18|few|.|TRBJ1-1
TGTGCCAGCTCACCATCGGGACAGAACACTGAAGCTTTCTTT
CASSPSGQNTEAFF
>TRBV29-1|.|.|TRBJ1-5
TGCAGCGTACGAATACAGGGTTTCAATCAGCCCCAGCATTTT
CSVRIQGFNQPQHF
>TRBV27|few|.|TRBJ2-1
TGTGCCAGCGGAGGATCCTACAATGAGCAGTTCTTC
CASGGSYNEQFF
>TRBV5-6|.|TRBD1|TRBJ1-1
TGTGCCAGCAGCTTGTTAACGGACAGGGCGAACACTGAAGCTTTCTTT
CASSLLTDRANTEAFF
>TRBV4-1|.|.|TRBJ1-2
TGCGCCAGCAGCCAGGGGGGGGGCGCGAACTATGGCTACACCTTC
CASSQGGGANYGYTF
>TRBV6-6|.|TRBD1|TRBJ2-7
TGTGCCAGCAGTACGGGACAGGGGTTCCACGAGCAGTACTTC
CASSTGQGFHEQYF
>TRBV7-9|few|TRBD1|TRBJ1-1
TGTGCCAGCAGCTTCGGACAGGGGATTGTTGAAGCTTTCTTT
CASSFGQGIVEAFF
>TRBV5-1|few|.|TRBJ2-7
TGCGCCAGCAGCTTTAACAGATACTACGAGCAGTACTTC
CASSFNRYYEQYF
>TRBV7-6|.|.|TRBJ1-1
TGTGCCAGCAGCCGAAGGGACTCCAACACTGAAGCTTTCTTT
CASSRRDSNTEAFF
>TRBV2|few|.|TRBJ2-1
TGTGCCAGCAGTGTAGAGCGGCGCAATGAGCAGTTCTTC
CASSVERRNEQFF
>TRBV4-1|.|TRBD2|TRBJ2-3
TGCGCCAGCAGCCAAGGGATTCTAGCGGGAGGGCTGTGGAGAGATACGCAGTATTTT
CASSQGILAGGLWRDTQYF
>TRBV10-3|few|TRBD2|TRBJ2-7
TGTGCCATCCGCCTAGCGGGGGATTCCTACGAGCAGTACTTC
CAIRLAGDSYEQYF
>TRBV7-9|few|TRBD1|TRBJ1-2
TGTGCCAGCAGCCTACAGGGGGCTAACTATGGCTACACCTTC
CASSLQGANYGYTF